The entry below gives a single T cell receptor beta chain sequence along with its context. Measured with immunoSEQ multiplex PCR; TCRdb has only the in-frame clones, and not every one. The table shows more than 100,000 clones, with about 88% occurring only once. These data are taken from a study of T cell responses to AZD1222 COVID-19 vaccine. The germline CDR1 and CDR2 sequences are SNHLY and FYNNEI. The CDR3 spans 17 residues. Trimming cost V 4 bases and J 1 base; bases outside gene matches: 3. This sequence originates from an adult in good health. The chain recombines TRBV2 with TRBJ2-1; 14 bases are a match to TRBD2. Material: peripheral blood, obtained on day 0 of AZD1222 vaccination. The CDR3 DNA is TGTGCCAGCAGTGGGACTAGCGGGAGGTGGTCCTACAATGAGCAGTTCTTC. Translation: CASSGTSGRWSYNEQFF. Combining the CDR3 with reference TRBV2 and TRBJ2-1 gives the whole variable domain EPEVTQTPSHQVTQMGQEVILRCVPISNHLYFYWYRQILGQKVEFLVSFYNNEISEKSEIFDDQFSVERPDGSNFTLKIRSTKLEDSAMYFCASSGTSGRWSYNEQFFGPGTRLTVL.